This TCR beta chain comes out of a study of control samples from healthy donors and cancer patients. Data came from immunoSEQ multiplex PCR; TCRdb stores just in-frame clones and leaves some out. The profile covers around 90,000 clones, with about 85% appearing a single time and about 2.1% taken by the ten largest. The germline V gene encodes CDR1 SGHNT and CDR2 YENEEA. V was clipped by 0 bases and J by 4 bases; unmatched bases: 3. There are 16 residues in the CDR3. The chain combines TRBV11-3 with TRBJ2-5; 12 bases map to TRBD2. The specimen sequenced was blood. This sequence was found in a woman in her thirties or forties in good health. This CDR3 is CASSLEASGGAETQYF. Written as DNA, the CDR3 is TGTGCCAGCAGCTTAGAGGCTAGCGGGGGGGCAGAGACCCAGTACTTC.